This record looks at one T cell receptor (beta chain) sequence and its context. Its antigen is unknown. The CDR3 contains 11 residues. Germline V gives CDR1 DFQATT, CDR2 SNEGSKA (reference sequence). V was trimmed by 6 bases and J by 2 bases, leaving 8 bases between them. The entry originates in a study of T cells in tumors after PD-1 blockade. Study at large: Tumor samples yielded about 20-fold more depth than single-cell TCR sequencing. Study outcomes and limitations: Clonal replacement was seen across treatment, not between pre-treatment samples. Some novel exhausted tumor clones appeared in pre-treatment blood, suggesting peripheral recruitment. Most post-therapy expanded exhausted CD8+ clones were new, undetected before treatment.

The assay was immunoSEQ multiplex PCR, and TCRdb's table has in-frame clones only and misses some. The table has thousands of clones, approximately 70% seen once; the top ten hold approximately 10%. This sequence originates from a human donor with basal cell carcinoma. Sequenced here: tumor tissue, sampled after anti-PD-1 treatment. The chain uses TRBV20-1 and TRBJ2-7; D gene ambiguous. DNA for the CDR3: TGCAGTGCCCCCGGAGCCTACGAGCAGTACTTC. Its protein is CSAPGAYEQYF.